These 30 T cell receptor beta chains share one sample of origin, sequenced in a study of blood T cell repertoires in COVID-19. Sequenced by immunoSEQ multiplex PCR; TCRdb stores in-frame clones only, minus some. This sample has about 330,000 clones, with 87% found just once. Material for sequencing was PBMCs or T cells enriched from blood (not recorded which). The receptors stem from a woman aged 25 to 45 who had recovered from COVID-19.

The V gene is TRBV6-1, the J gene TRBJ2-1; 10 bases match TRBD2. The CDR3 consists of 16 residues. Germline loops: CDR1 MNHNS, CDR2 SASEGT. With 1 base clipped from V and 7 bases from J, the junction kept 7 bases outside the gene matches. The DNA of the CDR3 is TGTGCCAGCAGTGAAGAAAGCGGGGGGGCAGTGAATGAGCAGTTCTTC. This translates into CASSEESGGAVNEQFF.

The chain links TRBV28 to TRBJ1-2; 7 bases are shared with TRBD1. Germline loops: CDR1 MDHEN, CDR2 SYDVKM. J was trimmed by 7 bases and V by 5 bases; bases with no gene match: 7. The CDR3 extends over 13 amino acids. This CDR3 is CASSPRQGTGYTF. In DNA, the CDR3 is TGTGCCAGCAGTCCGCGACAGGGTACTGGCTACACCTTC.

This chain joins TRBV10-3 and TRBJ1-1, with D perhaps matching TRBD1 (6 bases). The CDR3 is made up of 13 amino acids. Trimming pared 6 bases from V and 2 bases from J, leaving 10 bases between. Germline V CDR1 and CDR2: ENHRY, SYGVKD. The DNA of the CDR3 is TGTGCCATCAGGGCAGGGACAAACACTGAAGCTTTCTTT. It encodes CAIRAGTNTEAFF.

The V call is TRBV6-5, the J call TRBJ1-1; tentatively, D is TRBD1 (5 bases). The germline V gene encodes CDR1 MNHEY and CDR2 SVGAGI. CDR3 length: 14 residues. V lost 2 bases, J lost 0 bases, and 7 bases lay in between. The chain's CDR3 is CASSYDSLNTEAFF. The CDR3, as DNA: TGTGCCAGCAGTTACGACAGCCTGAACACTGAAGCTTTCTTT.

This chain's CDR3 is CASSIREDNQPQHF. The DNA for the CDR3 is TGTGCCAGTAGTATACGAGAAGACAATCAGCCCCAGCATTTT. The chain links TRBV19 to TRBJ1-5; D uncertain. This CDR3 spans 14 amino acids. In germline, CDR1 is LNHDA, CDR2 SQIVND (reference sequence). The V gene lost 2 bases and the J gene lost 3 bases, with 8 bases spanning the gap.

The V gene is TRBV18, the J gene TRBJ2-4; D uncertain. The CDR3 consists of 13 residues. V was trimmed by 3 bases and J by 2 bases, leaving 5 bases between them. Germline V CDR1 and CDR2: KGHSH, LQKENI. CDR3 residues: CASSPSSKNIQYF. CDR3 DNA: TGTGCCAGCTCACCGTCGTCCAAAAACATTCAGTACTTC.

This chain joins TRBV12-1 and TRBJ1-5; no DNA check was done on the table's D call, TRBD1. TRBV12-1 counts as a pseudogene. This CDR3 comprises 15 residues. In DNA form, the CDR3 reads TGTGCCAGCAGCTTCCCGGGACAAGGTCCCTCGGCGCAGGATTTT. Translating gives CASSFPGQGPSAQDF.

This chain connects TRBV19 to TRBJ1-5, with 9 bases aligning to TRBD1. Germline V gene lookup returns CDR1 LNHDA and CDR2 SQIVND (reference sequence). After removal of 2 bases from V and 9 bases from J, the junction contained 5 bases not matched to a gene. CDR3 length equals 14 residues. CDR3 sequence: CASSIPGTGMPQHF. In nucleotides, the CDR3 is TGTGCCAGTAGTATACCCGGGACAGGGATGCCCCAGCATTTT.

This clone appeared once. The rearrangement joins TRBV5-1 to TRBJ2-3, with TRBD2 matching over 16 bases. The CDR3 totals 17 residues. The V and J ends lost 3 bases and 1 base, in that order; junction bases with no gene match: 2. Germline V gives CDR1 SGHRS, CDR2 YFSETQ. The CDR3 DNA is TGCGCCAGCAGCTACGGGACTAGCGGGAGGGGCACAGATACGCAGTATTTT. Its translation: CASSYGTSGRGTDTQYF. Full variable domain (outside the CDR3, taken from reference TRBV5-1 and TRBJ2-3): KAGVTQTPRYLIKTRGQQVTLSCSPISGHRSVSWYQQTPGQGLQFLFEYFSETQRNKGNFPGRFSGRQFSNSRSEMNVSTLELGDSALYLCASSYGTSGRGTDTQYFGPGTRLTVL.

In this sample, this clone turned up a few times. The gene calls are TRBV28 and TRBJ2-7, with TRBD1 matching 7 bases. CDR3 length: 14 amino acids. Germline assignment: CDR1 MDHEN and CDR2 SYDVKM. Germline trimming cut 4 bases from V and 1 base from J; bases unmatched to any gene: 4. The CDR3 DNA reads TGTGCCAGCAGTTCCGTGACAGGGTCCTACGAGCAGTACTTC. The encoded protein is CASSSVTGSYEQYF.

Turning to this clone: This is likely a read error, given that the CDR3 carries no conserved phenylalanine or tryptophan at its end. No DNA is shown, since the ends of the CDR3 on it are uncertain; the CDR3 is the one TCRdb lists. CDR3 sequence: CASSPPIPPGAL. The V call is TRBV23-1, the J call TRBJ2-7; the D call in the table, TRBD1, was not verified against the DNA. TRBV23-1 is noted as an ORF with a role that remains uncertain. The CDR3 is made up of 12 amino acids, end residues included.

CDR3 in DNA: TGTGCCTGGAGTGTAAGCAGGTCGAAGCAGTACTTC. Residues: CAWSVSRSKQYF. The J gene is TRBJ2-7, the V gene TRBV30; D is undetermined. The V end lost 0 bases, the J end lost 8 bases, and 11 bases lay between the germline ends. In germline, CDR1 is GTSNPN, CDR2 SVGIG (reference sequence). The CDR3 runs to 12 residues.

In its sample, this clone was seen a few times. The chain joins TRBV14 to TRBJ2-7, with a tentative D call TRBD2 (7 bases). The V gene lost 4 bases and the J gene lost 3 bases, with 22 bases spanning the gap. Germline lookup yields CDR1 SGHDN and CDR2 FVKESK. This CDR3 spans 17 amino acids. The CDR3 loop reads CASSPIDGGLNDYEQYF. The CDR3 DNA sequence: TGTGCCAGCAGCCCCATAGACGGGGGGCTTAATGACTACGAGCAGTACTTC.

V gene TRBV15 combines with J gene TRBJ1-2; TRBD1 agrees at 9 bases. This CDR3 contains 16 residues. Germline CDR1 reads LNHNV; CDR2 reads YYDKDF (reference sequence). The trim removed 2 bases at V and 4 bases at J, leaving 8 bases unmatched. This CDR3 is CATSRSGTGTAYGYTF. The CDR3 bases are TGTGCCACCAGCAGATCAGGGACAGGGACGGCCTATGGCTACACCTTC.

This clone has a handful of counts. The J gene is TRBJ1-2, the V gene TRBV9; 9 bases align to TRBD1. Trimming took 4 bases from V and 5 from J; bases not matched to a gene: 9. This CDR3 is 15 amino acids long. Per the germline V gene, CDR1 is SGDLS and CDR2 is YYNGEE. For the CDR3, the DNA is TGTGCCAGCAGCCCGAGAGTAGGACAGGGGTATGGCTACACCTTC. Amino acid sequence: CASSPRVGQGYGYTF.

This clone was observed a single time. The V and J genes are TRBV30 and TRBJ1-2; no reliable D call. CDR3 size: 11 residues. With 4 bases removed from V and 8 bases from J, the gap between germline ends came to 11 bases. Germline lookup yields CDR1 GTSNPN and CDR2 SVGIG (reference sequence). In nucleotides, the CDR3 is TGTGCCTGGACCGTCACGAGGGGCTACACCTTC. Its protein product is CAWTVTRGYTF.

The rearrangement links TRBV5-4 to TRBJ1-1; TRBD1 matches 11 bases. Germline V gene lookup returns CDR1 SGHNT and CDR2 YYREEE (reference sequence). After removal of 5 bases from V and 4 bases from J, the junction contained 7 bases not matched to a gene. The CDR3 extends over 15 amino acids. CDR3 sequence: CASSNGQGAPTEAFF. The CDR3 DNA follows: TGTGCCAGCAGTAATGGACAGGGGGCGCCCACTGAAGCTTTCTTT.

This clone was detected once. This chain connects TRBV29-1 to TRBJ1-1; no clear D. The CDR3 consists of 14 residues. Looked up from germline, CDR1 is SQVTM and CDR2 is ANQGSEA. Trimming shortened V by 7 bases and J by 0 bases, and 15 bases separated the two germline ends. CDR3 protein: CSAQLGTLNTEAFF. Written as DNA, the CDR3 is TGCAGCGCTCAGCTGGGCACTTTGAACACTGAAGCTTTCTTT.

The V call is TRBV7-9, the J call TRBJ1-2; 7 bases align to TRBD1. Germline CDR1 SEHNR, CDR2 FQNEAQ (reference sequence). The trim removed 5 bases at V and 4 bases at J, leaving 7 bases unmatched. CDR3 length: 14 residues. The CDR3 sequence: CASSPPTGFYGYTF. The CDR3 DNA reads TGTGCCAGCAGCCCCCCGACAGGGTTCTATGGCTACACCTTC. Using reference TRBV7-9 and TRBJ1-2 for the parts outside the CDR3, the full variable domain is DTGVSQNPRHKITKRGQNVTFRCDPISEHNRLYWYRQTLGQGPEFLTYFQNEAQLEKSRLLSDRFSAERPKGSFSTLEIQRTEQGDSAMYLCASSPPTGFYGYTFGSGTRLTVV.

The CDR3 DNA follows: TGTGCCATCAGCCTTGGGGGGGGTGAGACCGGGGAGCTGTTTTTT. Translation: CAISLGGGETGELFF. V and J are TRBV10-3 and TRBJ2-2, with 7 nucleotides matching TRBD2. The CDR3 is 15 amino acids. V was pared by 6 bases and J by 5 bases, with 9 bases of the junction left unmatched. Germline V CDR1 and CDR2: ENHRY, SYGVKD.

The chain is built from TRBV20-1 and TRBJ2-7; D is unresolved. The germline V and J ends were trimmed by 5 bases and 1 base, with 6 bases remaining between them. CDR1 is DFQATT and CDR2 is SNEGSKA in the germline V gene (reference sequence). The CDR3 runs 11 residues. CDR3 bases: TGCAGTGCTCCAACATCCTACGAGCAGTACTTC. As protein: CSAPTSYEQYF.

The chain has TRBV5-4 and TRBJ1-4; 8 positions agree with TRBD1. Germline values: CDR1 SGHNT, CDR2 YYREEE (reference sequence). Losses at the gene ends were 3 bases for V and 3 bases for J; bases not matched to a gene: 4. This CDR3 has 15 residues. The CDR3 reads CASSSDRDPNEKLFF. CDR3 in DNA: TGTGCCAGCAGCTCGGACAGGGACCCTAATGAAAAACTGTTTTTT.

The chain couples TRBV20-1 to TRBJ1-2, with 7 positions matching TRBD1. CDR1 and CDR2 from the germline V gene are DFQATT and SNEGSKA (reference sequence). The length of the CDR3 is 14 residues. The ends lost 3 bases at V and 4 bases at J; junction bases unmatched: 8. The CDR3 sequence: CSASKPGGAYGYTF. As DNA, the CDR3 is TGCAGTGCTAGTAAGCCAGGGGGTGCCTATGGCTACACCTTC.

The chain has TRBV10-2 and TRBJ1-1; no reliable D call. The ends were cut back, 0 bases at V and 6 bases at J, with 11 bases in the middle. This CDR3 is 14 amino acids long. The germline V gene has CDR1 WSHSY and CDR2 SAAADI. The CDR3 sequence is CASSESRERAEAFF. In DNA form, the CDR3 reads TGCGCCAGCAGTGAGTCAAGAGAGAGGGCTGAAGCTTTCTTT.

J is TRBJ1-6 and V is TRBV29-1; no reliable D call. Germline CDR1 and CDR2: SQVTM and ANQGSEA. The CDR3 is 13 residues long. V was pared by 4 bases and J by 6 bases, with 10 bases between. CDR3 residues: CSVAEGGNSPLHF. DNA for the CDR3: TGCAGCGTTGCTGAGGGTGGTAATTCACCCCTCCACTTT.

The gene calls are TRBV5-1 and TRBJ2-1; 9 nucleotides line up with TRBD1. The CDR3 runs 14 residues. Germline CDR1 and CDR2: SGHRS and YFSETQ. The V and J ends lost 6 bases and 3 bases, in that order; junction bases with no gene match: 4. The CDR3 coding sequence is TGCGCCAGCACCCGACAGGGGGGCTACAATGAGCAGTTCTTC. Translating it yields CASTRQGGYNEQFF.

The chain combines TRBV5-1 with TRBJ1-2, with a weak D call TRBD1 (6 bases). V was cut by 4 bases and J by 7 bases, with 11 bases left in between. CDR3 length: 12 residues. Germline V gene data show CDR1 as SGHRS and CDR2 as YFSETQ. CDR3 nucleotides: TGCGCCAGCAGCCTAGACAGGTTTGGCTACACCTTC. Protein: CASSLDRFGYTF.

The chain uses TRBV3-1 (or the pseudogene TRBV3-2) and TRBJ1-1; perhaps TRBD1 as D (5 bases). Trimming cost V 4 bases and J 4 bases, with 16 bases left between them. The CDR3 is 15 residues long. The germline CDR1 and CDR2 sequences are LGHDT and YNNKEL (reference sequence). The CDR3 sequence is CASSLRNRFVTEAFF. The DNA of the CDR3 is TGTGCCAGCAGCCTTCGAAACAGGTTTGTCACTGAAGCTTTCTTT.

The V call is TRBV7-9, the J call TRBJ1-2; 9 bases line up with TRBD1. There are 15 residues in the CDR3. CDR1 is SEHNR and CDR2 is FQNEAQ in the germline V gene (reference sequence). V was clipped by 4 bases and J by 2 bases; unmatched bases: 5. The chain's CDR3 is CASSSRTGENYGYTF. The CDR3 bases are TGTGCCAGCAGCTCCCGGACAGGGGAAAACTATGGCTACACCTTC. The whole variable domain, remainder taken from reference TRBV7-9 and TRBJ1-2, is DTGVSQNPRHKITKRGQNVTFRCDPISEHNRLYWYRQTLGQGPEFLTYFQNEAQLEKSRLLSDRFSAERPKGSFSTLEIQRTEQGDSAMYLCASSSRTGENYGYTFGSGTRLTVV.

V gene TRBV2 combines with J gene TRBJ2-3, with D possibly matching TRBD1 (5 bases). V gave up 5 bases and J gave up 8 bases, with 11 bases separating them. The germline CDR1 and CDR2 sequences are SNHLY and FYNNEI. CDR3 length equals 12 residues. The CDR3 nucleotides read TGTGCCAGCAGTCCAGGGATTACTACGCAGTATTTT. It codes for CASSPGITTQYF.